The rows below give T cell receptor beta chains drawn from one sample of a study of shared T cell receptors in the human thymus. Produced via immunoSEQ multiplex PCR; TCRdb's table is partial and in-frame only. The profile shows 500,000 to 550,000 clones, approximately 78% of them singletons. The same data also went into a second study, on human thymus T cells.

The sequencing input was thymocytes. The receptor source for this set is a boy less than two years old with a congenital heart defect. Each CDR3 is given without its conserved first and last residue. The order of the fields is V gene, J gene, CDR3 protein.

V: TRBV7-8; J: TRBJ2-7; CDR3: ASSLSLSRQRGKSYEQY
V: TRBV18; J: TRBJ2-3; CDR3: ASSGQGPDTQY
V: TRBV4-3; J: TRBJ2-1; CDR3: ASSQGGGIANEQF
V: TRBV19; J: TRBJ1-5; CDR3: ASSIATDYSNQPQH
V: TRBV5-1; J: TRBJ2-7; CDR3: ASSGRGEWSSYEQY
V: TRBV10-3; J: TRBJ1-5; CDR3: AISQGNQPQH
V: TRBV28; J: TRBJ2-1; CDR3: ASSLYSGSGAYEQF
V: TRBV12-5; J: TRBJ2-2; CDR3: ASGLDDPKRGPRPTGELF
V: TRBV7-8; J: TRBJ1-1; CDR3: ASSTGSVANTEAF
V: TRBV5-6; J: TRBJ1-2; CDR3: ASSTQGALSYGYT
V: TRBV28; J: TRBJ2-6; CDR3: ASDPGGGPLSGANVLT
V: TRBV27; J: TRBJ2-7; CDR3: ASSFTHRGYEQY
V: TRBV12-5; J: TRBJ2-3; CDR3: ASGVRIGLTDTQY
V: TRBV15; J: TRBJ1-2; CDR3: ATSRLDRGSTGYT
V: TRBV6-1; J: TRBJ1-1; CDR3: ASSEQLQGIAF
V: TRBV5-6; J: TRBJ1-2; CDR3: ASSLSSPGQVLSYGYT
V: TRBV2; J: TRBJ1-3; CDR3: ASSDPGPGKGNTIY
V: TRBV5-8; J: TRBJ2-1; CDR3: ASSSPLAGDWTEQF
V: TRBV29-1; J: TRBJ2-5; CDR3: SVEDTGVRQETQY
V: TRBV6-1; J: TRBJ2-1; CDR3: ASPGQDNEQF
V: TRBV7-2; J: TRBJ2-3; CDR3: ASSFLAGVPPDTQY
V: TRBV27; J: TRBJ2-1; CDR3: ASSLSNTSYPRGEQF
V: TRBV7-9; J: TRBJ2-2; CDR3: ASSWTGRPNTGELF
V: TRBV20-1; J: TRBJ2-1; CDR3: SAGRNEQF
V: TRBV7-2; J: TRBJ2-2; CDR3: ASSDPGLQHTGELF
V: TRBV9; J: TRBJ2-7; CDR3: ASSVEGSGSRYEQY
V: TRBV25-1; J: TRBJ1-4; CDR3: ASSESGQFNEKLF
V: TRBV28; J: TRBJ1-2; CDR3: ASLSGDT
V: TRBV4-3; J: TRBJ2-7; CDR3: ASSQERRGRRDEQY
V: TRBV27; J: TRBJ2-3; CDR3: ASSATSETDTQY
V: TRBV6-1; J: TRBJ2-5; CDR3: ASTQLAGIQETQY
V: TRBV5-1; J: TRBJ2-7; CDR3: ASSSRRQGAKSYEQY
V: TRBV11-3; J: TRBJ2-7; CDR3: ASSPLTGAYEQY
V: TRBV14; J: TRBJ1-1; CDR3: ASSQEERRGTEAF
V: TRBV5-5; J: TRBJ2-7; CDR3: ASSLSPGLAGVDEQY
V: TRBV7-9; J: TRBJ2-7; CDR3: ASRVRGSYEQY
V: TRBV27; J: TRBJ2-3; CDR3: ASTQLAGVHTQY
V: TRBV27; J: TRBJ2-7; CDR3: ASSPKWFEPRLLRRRYEQY
V: TRBV19; J: TRBJ2-1; CDR3: ASSIGQGGSGSLNEQF
V: TRBV6-4; J: TRBJ2-7; CDR3: ASSVVGRSGEQY
V: TRBV7-3; J: TRBJ2-1; CDR3: ASSPTSSSYNEQF
V: TRBV7-2; J: TRBJ1-1; CDR3: ASSLGRTNTEAF
V: TRBV27; J: TRBJ2-1; CDR3: ASSLRTSGRGINEQF
V: TRBV4-3; J: TRBJ2-1; CDR3: ASSAGLAGAYNEQF
V: TRBV30; J: TRBJ2-7; CDR3: AWRASGTIGVWEQY
V: TRBV4-3; J: TRBJ2-5; CDR3: ASSPGLAVQETQY
V: TRBV25-1; J: TRBJ2-7; CDR3: ASSEGAGGPPETYEQY
V: TRBV2; J: TRBJ2-7; CDR3: ASSEIKRQGARELNEQY
V: TRBV12-5; J: TRBJ2-7; CDR3: ASGPGEGSYEQY
V: TRBV6-1; J: TRBJ1-2; CDR3: ANYRGTNYGYT
V: TRBV12-5; J: TRBJ2-7; CDR3: ASGLPTAGDEKGSGYEQY